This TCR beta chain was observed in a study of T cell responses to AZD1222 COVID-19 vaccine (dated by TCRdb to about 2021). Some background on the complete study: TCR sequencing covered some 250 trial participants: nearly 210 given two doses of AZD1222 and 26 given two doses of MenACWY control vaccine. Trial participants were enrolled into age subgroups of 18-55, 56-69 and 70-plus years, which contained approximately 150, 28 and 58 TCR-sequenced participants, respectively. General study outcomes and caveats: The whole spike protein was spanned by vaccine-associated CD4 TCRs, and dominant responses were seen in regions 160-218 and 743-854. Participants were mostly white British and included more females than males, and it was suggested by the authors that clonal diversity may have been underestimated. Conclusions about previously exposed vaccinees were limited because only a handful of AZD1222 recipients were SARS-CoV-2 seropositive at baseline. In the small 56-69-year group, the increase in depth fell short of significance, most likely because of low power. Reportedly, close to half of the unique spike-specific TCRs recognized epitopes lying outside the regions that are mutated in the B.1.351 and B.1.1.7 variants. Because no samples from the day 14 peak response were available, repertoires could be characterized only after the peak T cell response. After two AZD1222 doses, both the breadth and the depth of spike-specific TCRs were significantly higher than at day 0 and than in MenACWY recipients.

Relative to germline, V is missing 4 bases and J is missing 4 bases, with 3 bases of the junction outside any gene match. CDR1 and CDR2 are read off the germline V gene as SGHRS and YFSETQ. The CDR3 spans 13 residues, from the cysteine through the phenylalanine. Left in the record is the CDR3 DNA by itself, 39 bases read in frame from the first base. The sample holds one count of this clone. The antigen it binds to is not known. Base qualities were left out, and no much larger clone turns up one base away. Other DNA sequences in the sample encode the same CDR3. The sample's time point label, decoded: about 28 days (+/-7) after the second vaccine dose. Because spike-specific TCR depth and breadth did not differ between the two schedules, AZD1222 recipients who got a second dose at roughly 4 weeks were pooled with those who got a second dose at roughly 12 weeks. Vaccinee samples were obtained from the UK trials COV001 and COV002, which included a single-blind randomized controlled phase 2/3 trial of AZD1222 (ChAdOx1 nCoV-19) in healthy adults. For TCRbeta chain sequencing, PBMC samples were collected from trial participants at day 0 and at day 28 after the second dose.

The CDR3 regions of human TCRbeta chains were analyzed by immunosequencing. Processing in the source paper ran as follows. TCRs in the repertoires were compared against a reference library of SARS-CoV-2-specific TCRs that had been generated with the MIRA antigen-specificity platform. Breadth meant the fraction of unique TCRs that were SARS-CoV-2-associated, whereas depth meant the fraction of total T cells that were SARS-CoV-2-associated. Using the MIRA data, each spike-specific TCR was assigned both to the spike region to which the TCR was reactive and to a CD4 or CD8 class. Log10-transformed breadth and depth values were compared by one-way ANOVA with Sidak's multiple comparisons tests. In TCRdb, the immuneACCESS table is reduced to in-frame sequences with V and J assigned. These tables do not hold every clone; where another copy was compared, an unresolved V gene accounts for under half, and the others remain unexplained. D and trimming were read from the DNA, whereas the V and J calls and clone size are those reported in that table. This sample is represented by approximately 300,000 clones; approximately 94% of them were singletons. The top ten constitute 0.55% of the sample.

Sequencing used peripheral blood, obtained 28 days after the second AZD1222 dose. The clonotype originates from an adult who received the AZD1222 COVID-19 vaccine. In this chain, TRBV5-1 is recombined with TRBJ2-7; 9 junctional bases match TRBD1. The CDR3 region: CASSRDREYEQYF. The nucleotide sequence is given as TGCGCCAGCAGCAGGGACAGGGAGTACGAGCAGTACTTC.